This T cell receptor beta chain was observed in a study of cytomegalovirus exposure and HLA in healthy donors. Details on this clone: Antigen specificity is unknown.

Broader study findings: TCR beta chain V- and J-gene trimming was linked, in a later analysis, to a missense variant in DCLRE1C. Most TCR sequences proved rare, with some public TCRs found in many donors.

13 Jbeta primers and 60 Vbeta primers were used for the PCR. Only in-frame clones appear in the TCRdb table, and some are missing; sequencing was by immunoSEQ multiplex PCR. The sample has 110,000 or so clones, roughly two thirds seen once. The germline gives CDR1 MNHNY, CDR2 SVGAGI (reference sequence). V trimming: 2 bases; J trimming: 1 base; junction bases outside the gene matches: 5. The CDR3 is 16 amino acids. The source of this sequence is a man aged 35-49 years in good health and CMV-seronegative. The sample was PBMCs. This sequence joins TRBV6-6 and TRBJ1-1; 9 nucleotides agree with TRBD1. CDR3 in DNA: TGTGCCAGCAGTTACCCTAAGGGACAGGGGAACACTGAAGCTTTCTTT. The encoded protein is CASSYPKGQGNTEAFF.